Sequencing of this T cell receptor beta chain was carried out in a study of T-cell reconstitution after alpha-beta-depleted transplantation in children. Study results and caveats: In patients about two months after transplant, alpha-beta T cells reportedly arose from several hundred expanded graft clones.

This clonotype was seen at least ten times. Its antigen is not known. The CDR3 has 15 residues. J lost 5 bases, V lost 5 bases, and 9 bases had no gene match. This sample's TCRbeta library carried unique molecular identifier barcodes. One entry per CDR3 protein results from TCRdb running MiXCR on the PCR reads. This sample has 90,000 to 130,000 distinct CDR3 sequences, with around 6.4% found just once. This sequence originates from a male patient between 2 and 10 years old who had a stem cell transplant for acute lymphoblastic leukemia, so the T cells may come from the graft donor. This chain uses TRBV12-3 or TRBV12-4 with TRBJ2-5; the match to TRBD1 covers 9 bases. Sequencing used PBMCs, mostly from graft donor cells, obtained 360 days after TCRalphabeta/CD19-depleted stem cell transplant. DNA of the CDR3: TGTGCCAGCAGTAGTGGGACAGGGAATTGGGAGACCCAGTACTTC. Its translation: CASSSGTGNWETQYF.